The next 22 T cell receptor beta chains were all read from a single sample in a study of blood T cell repertoires in COVID-19. Sequenced by immunoSEQ multiplex PCR; TCRdb stores in-frame clones only, minus some. The sample contains approximately 230,000 clones, 82% of which appear only once. The specimen sequenced was peripheral blood. These TCRs come from a woman aged 80 or over with active or convalescent COVID-19.

Only a few counts were recorded for this clone. V is TRBV7-2 and J is TRBJ2-7; D possibly corresponds to TRBD1 (5 bases). With 0 bases removed from V and 6 bases from J, the gap between germline ends came to 6 bases. Germline CDR1 SGHTA, CDR2 FQGNSA. This CDR3 is 12 amino acids long. CDR3 DNA sequence: TGTGCCAGCAGCTTAGCCCAGGGCGAGCAGTACTTC. This gives the protein CASSLAQGEQYF.

This clone was counted between two and nine times. The DNA for the CDR3 is TGTGCCAGCAGTTACAATTTGGCCCGGGACTACGAGCAGTACTTC. This encodes CASSYNLARDYEQYF. This rearrangement joins TRBV6-2 or TRBV6-3 to TRBJ2-7; D possibly corresponds to TRBD2 (5 bases). V was shortened by 2 bases and J by 3 bases, with 14 bases between the two germline ends. The CDR3 is 15 residues long. Germline V lookup: CDR1 MNHEY, CDR2 SVGEGT.

The rearrangement uses TRBV5-1 and TRBJ2-3; D remains unclear. Germline V gene data show CDR1 as SGHRS and CDR2 as YFSETQ. The CDR3 totals 18 residues. V was cut by 0 bases and J by 0 bases, with 17 bases left in between. The CDR3 bases are TGCGCCAGCAGCTTGGCCTCCGGGTCTTTTGCTAGCACAGATACGCAGTATTTT. This translates into CASSLASGSFASTDTQYF.

This chain's CDR3 is CASSPRRGNGNQPQHF. In nucleotides, the CDR3 is TGTGCCAGCTCACCAAGAAGGGGTAATGGCAATCAGCCCCAGCATTTT. This rearrangement joins TRBV18 to TRBJ1-5; tentatively, D is TRBD1 (5 bases). The CDR3 has 16 residues. Per the germline V gene, CDR1 is KGHSH and CDR2 is LQKENI. V lost 2 bases and J lost 2, with 13 bases in between.

The chain is built from TRBV18 and TRBJ1-5; D gene unclear. The CDR3 loop spans 15 amino acids. V lost 1 base and J 6 bases, leaving 13 bases between the germline ends. CDR1 is KGHSH and CDR2 is LQKENI in the germline V gene. In DNA, the CDR3 is TGTGCCAGCTCACCACAGGAGGGAAGTGGTCAGCCCCAGCATTTT. Translating it yields CASSPQEGSGQPQHF.

This sequence joins TRBV6-4 and TRBJ2-3; TRBD1 might be the D (5 bases). CDR1 is MRHNA and CDR2 is SNTAGT in the germline V gene. The CDR3 is made up of 13 amino acids. V shed 3 bases and J shed 2 bases, with 6 bases lying between them. The CDR3 region is CASSEQDTDTQYF. The CDR3 DNA sequence: TGTGCCAGCAGTGAACAGGACACAGATACGCAGTATTTT.

The sample holds a few counts of this clone. The chain uses TRBV7-9 and TRBJ2-2; 11 nucleotides agree with TRBD2. Germline CDR1 SEHNR, CDR2 FQNEAQ (reference sequence). Germline trimming cut 4 bases from V and 3 bases from J; bases unmatched to any gene: 4. The CDR3 loop spans 16 amino acids. Here the CDR3 reads CASSYLAGGDTGELFF. The CDR3 DNA is TGTGCCAGCAGCTACCTAGCGGGAGGAGACACCGGGGAGCTGTTTTTT.

The chain employs TRBV11-2 and TRBJ2-5; D unresolved. V was shortened by 5 bases and J by 2 bases, with 12 bases between the two germline ends. The CDR3 contains 14 residues. CDR1 is SGHAT, CDR2 FQNNGV, per germline. In DNA form, the CDR3 reads TGTGCCAGCAGCCCACGACTCCGACAAGAGACCCAGTACTTC. This translates into CASSPRLRQETQYF.

The chain employs TRBV6-6 and TRBJ2-1; TRBD1 is a possible D gene (5 bases). CDR3 length equals 15 residues. V lost 6 bases, J lost 2 bases, and 14 bases lay in between. Looked up from germline, CDR1 is MNHNY and CDR2 is SVGAGI (reference sequence). CDR3 coding DNA: TGTGCCAGCAGCCGTGGGGCAGGAGCCTACAATGAGCAGTTCTTC. Amino acid sequence: CASSRGAGAYNEQFF.

The chain recombines TRBV20-1 with TRBJ1-1; 7 bases fit TRBD1. The CDR3 covers 14 residues. Germline V gene data show CDR1 as DFQATT and CDR2 as SNEGSKA (reference sequence). J gave up 4 bases and V 3 bases, and 8 bases lay outside the gene matches. The CDR3 nucleotides are TGCAGTGCTAGTCCTCAGGGGGGAGGCACTGAAGCTTTCTTT. Amino acid sequence: CSASPQGGGTEAFF.

V and J are TRBV28 and TRBJ1-2; D is possibly TRBD1 (5 bases). Germline CDR1 and CDR2: MDHEN and SYDVKM. V was shortened by 5 bases and J by 4 bases, with 8 bases between the two germline ends. The CDR3 has 12 amino acids. CDR3 nucleotide sequence: TGTGCCAGCAGTCGGACACGCTATGGCTACACCTTC. Translating gives CASSRTRYGYTF.

The chain recombines TRBV28 with TRBJ1-6; TRBD1 might be the D (6 bases). Germline V gene sequence: CDR1 MDHEN, CDR2 SYDVKM. Trimming removed 7 bases at V and 3 bases at J, with 7 bases between. The CDR3 spans 13 residues. The CDR3 is CASKGGYNSPLHF. CDR3 nucleotides: TGTGCCAGCAAAGGGGGCTATAATTCACCCCTCCACTTT.

The gene calls are TRBV18 and TRBJ2-3; 10 positions match TRBD2. The CDR3 extends over 18 amino acids. Germline V gene data show CDR1 as KGHSH and CDR2 as LQKENI. V was clipped by 2 bases and J by 2 bases; unmatched bases: 10. The CDR3 spells CASSPLPSGLALTDTQYF. CDR3 nucleotides: TGTGCCAGCTCACCATTACCCTCGGGACTAGCGCTCACAGATACGCAGTATTTT.

This clone was counted between two and nine times. The chain couples TRBV5-1 to TRBJ1-2; 8 nucleotides match TRBD1. This CDR3 is 15 amino acids long. The germline CDR1 and CDR2 sequences are SGHRS and YFSETQ. After removal of 0 bases from V and 4 bases from J, the junction contained 5 bases not matched to a gene. The CDR3, as DNA: TGCGCCAGCAGCTTGGAGGGACAGGCGCCCTATGGCTACACCTTC. This encodes CASSLEGQAPYGYTF.

The chain uses TRBV5-5 and TRBJ1-4, with 9 nucleotides matching TRBD1. Germline CDR1 reads SGHKS; CDR2 reads YYEKEE (reference sequence). The V segment lost 4 bases and the J segment 7 bases; nucleotides outside the gene matches: 5. CDR3 size: 14 residues. CDR3 DNA sequence: TGTGCCAGCAGCATAGGGGACAGGGCTGAAAAACTGTTTTTT. Protein sequence: CASSIGDRAEKLFF.

This clone showed up just once. This sequence joins TRBV10-3 and TRBJ1-6, with D uncertain. Germline CDR1 and CDR2: ENHRY and SYGVKD. V lost 6 bases and J 5 bases, leaving 8 bases between the germline ends. There are 13 residues in the CDR3. The CDR3, as DNA: TGTGCCATCAGAAACAGAAATAATTCACCCCTCCACTTT. It specifies CAIRNRNNSPLHF.

The chain has TRBV7-9 and TRBJ1-1; maybe TRBD1 (6 bases). Germline-derived CDR1 and CDR2 are SEHNR and FQNEAQ (reference sequence). The CDR3 totals 13 residues. Trimming removed 8 bases from V and 3 bases from J, with 13 bases in between. The CDR3 region is CASLNREHTEAFF. Written as DNA, the CDR3 is TGTGCCAGCCTAAACAGGGAGCACACTGAAGCTTTCTTT.

This clone turned up a few times. The rearrangement uses TRBV27 and TRBJ2-7; 7 bases fit TRBD1. The CDR3 contains 13 residues. CDR1 is MNHEY, CDR2 SMNVEV, per germline (reference sequence). After removal of 5 bases from V and 3 bases from J, the junction contained 4 bases not matched to a gene. The CDR3 reads CASSPRQGYEQYF. For the CDR3, the DNA is TGTGCCAGCAGTCCACGACAGGGCTACGAGCAGTACTTC.

This clone was recorded only once. The rearrangement joins TRBV6-5 to TRBJ2-2; D gene uncertain. Germline CDR1 MNHEY, CDR2 SVGAGI. V lost 5 bases and J 6 bases, leaving 16 bases between the germline ends. The CDR3 is 15 residues long. The CDR3: CASSTHSGSAGELFF. Here the CDR3 DNA reads TGTGCCAGCAGTACTCATTCCGGGTCGGCCGGGGAGCTGTTTTTT.

The chain carries TRBV30 and TRBJ2-2; 8 nucleotides line up with TRBD2. CDR3 length: 17 amino acids. The V and J ends lost 2 bases and 6 bases, in that order; junction bases with no gene match: 14. Looked up from germline, CDR1 is GTSNPN and CDR2 is SVGIG (reference sequence). In nucleotides, the CDR3 is TGTGCCTGGAGTCCATATCGGGGGGGCCTCCGGGCCGGGGAGCTGTTTTTT. Its translation: CAWSPYRGGLRAGELFF.

The chain employs TRBV4-1 and TRBJ2-2; D unresolved. Germline values: CDR1 MGHRA, CDR2 YSYEKL. Trimming took 1 base from V and 0 from J, leaving 12 bases between them. This CDR3 has 17 amino acids. For the CDR3, the DNA is TGCGCCAGCAGCCAAGGTCGTGTGAGATCGAACACCGGGGAGCTGTTTTTT. Translating gives CASSQGRVRSNTGELFF.

The rearrangement uses TRBV28 and TRBJ2-5; no firm D call. Trimming pared 1 base from V and 4 bases from J, leaving 4 bases between. The CDR3 extends over 12 amino acids. Germline lookup yields CDR1 MDHEN and CDR2 SYDVKM. The CDR3, as DNA: TGTGCCAGCAGTTTATCGCGAGAGACCCAGTACTTC. Protein: CASSLSRETQYF.